Each of the 2 T cell receptor beta chains below was sequenced from the same sample in a study of neurological immune-mediated disorders. Noted time point: longitudinal time-point 2. TCRdb recomputed calls from the 5' RACE reads with MiXCR, one row per CDR3 protein. This table holds 70,000 to 90,000 distinct CDR3 sequences, over 4.5% found once. Sequenced input: PBMCs. These TCRs come from a woman in her fifties or sixties with multiple sclerosis.

This clonotype was seen many times. This chain connects TRBV5-1 to TRBJ1-1; D uncertain. Germline loops: CDR1 SGHRS, CDR2 YFSETQ. The CDR3 contains 13 residues. V was clipped by 0 bases and J by 5 bases, with 8 bases between them. The CDR3 loop is CASSLEWGTEAFF. DNA for the CDR3: TGCGCCAGCAGCTTGGAGTGGGGTACTGAAGCTTTCTTT.

This clonotype appeared a few times. The chain recombines TRBV7-2 with TRBJ2-2, with unresolved D. The CDR3 contains 12 residues. Between the trimmed V and J ends, which lost 5 bases and 6 bases, there was a span of 7 bases. CDR1 and CDR2 (germline): SGHTA, FQGNSA. This CDR3 reads CTSSPLSGELFF. CDR3 nucleotide sequence: TGTACCAGCAGCCCTCTCTCCGGGGAGCTGTTTTTT.